These 22 T cell receptor beta chains came from one sample sequenced in a study of cytomegalovirus exposure and HLA in healthy donors (dated by TCRdb to about 2017). The protocol used for the library was the immunoSEQ multiplex PCR assay. For the multiplex PCR, a mixture combining 60 forward primers for TCR Vbeta segments and 13 reverse primers for TCR Jbeta segments was used. In TCRdb, the immuneACCESS table is reduced to in-frame sequences with V and J assigned. These tables do not hold every clone; where another copy was compared, an unresolved V gene accounts for under half, and the others remain unexplained. The sample includes 160,000 or so clones, with roughly 85% observed a single time. 0.69% of the sample lies in the top ten. Sequenced input: PBMCs. The origin of the receptors is a woman between 35 and 50 years old in good health and CMV-seronegative.

V is TRBV7-2 and J is TRBJ1-6; D perhaps matches TRBD1 (5 bases). Germline-derived CDR1 and CDR2 are SGHTA and FQGNSA. The CDR3 sequence is 15 residues long. V lost 2 bases and J 8 bases, leaving 13 bases between the germline ends. This CDR3 reads CASSLKRQGDSPLHF. For the CDR3, the DNA is TGTGCCAGCAGCTTAAAGCGCCAGGGTGATTCACCCCTCCACTTT.

V usage is TRBV19 and J usage is TRBJ2-5, with TRBD1 matching over 8 bases. V was clipped by 3 bases and J by 5 bases; unmatched bases: 5. CDR1 is LNHDA, CDR2 SQIVND, per germline (reference sequence). This CDR3 spans 14 amino acids. The CDR3 here is CASSIAGGWETQYF. The CDR3, as DNA: TGTGCCAGTAGTATCGCAGGGGGCTGGGAGACCCAGTACTTC.

V is TRBV6-5 and J is TRBJ1-5; D perhaps matches TRBD1 (5 bases). Trimming pared 5 bases from V and 0 bases from J, leaving 11 bases between. The CDR3 runs to 15 residues. In germline, CDR1 is MNHEY, CDR2 SVGAGI. The CDR3 protein is CASSKTARSNQPQHF. The CDR3 nucleotides are TGTGCCAGCAGTAAGACAGCCCGTAGCAATCAGCCCCAGCATTTT.

The chain carries TRBV2 and TRBJ1-6; 8 nucleotides align to TRBD1. The V gene end was trimmed by 8 bases and the J gene end by 6 bases; junction bases not matched to a gene: 6. CDR1 SNHLY and CDR2 FYNNEI come from the germline V gene. The CDR3 runs 14 residues. The CDR3 region has the DNA TGTGCCAGCCTCATCGACAGGGGTAATTCACCCCTCCACTTT. This codes for CASLIDRGNSPLHF.

The J gene is TRBJ1-5, the V gene TRBV27; 9 bases line up with TRBD1. Germline V gene data show CDR1 as MNHEY and CDR2 as SMNVEV (reference sequence). V trimming: 5 bases; J trimming: 6 bases; junction bases outside the gene matches: 8. CDR3 length equals 15 residues. CDR3 DNA: TGTGCCAGCAGTATCGGACAGGGGCCCGGTCAGCCCCAGCATTTT. Protein sequence: CASSIGQGPGQPQHF.

This chain uses TRBV10-3 with TRBJ2-7, with no clear D. This CDR3 contains 13 residues. Per germline, CDR1 ENHRY and CDR2 SYGVKD. With 3 bases removed from V and 5 bases from J, the gap between germline ends came to 11 bases. CDR3 region: CAISDTSVHEQYF. CDR3 DNA: TGTGCCATCAGTGATACGTCGGTCCACGAGCAGTACTTC.

The V call is TRBV7-2, the J call TRBJ2-7; D not certain. Trimming left V 2 bases short and J 6 bases short, with 11 bases between. Germline V CDR1 and CDR2: SGHTA, FQGNSA. This CDR3 has 13 residues. CDR3 region: CASSLTEFGEQYF. The CDR3 region has the DNA TGTGCCAGCAGCTTAACTGAGTTCGGCGAGCAGTACTTC.

This chain uses TRBV6-4 with TRBJ2-3, with 9 bases identical to TRBD1. Germline CDR1 is MRHNA and CDR2 is SNTAGT. V lost 4 bases, J lost 3 bases, and 2 bases stayed unmatched. The CDR3 sequence is 14 residues long. CDR3 loop: CASSGGQGTDTQYF. In DNA form, the CDR3 reads TGTGCCAGCAGTGGAGGACAGGGGACAGATACGCAGTATTTT.

V is TRBV29-1 and J is TRBJ2-1; 7 nucleotides agree with TRBD1. With V trimmed by 7 bases and J by 6 bases, 15 bases remained unmatched. Germline V gene lookup returns CDR1 SQVTM and CDR2 ANQGSEA. The CDR3 is 15 residues long. The CDR3 region has the DNA TGCAGCGCGGTAGGGGGCTCCCAACCTCTCAATGAGCAGTTCTTC. This gives the protein CSAVGGSQPLNEQFF.

This clone appeared a single time. Here the CDR3 DNA reads TGTGCCAGCAGCCCCGGGACAGGCACAGATACGCAGTATTTT. The encoded protein is CASSPGTGTDTQYF. J is TRBJ2-3 and V is TRBV11-3; 7 bases fit TRBD1. Germline values: CDR1 SGHNT, CDR2 YENEEA. CDR3 size: 14 residues. J was trimmed by 1 base and V by 5 bases; bases with no gene match: 3.

This chain links TRBV4-1 with TRBJ2-2; the D gene is possibly TRBD1 (6 bases). The CDR3 is 16 residues long. CDR1 and CDR2 from the germline V gene are MGHRA and YSYEKL. V was shortened by 3 bases and J by 5 bases, with 16 bases between the two germline ends. The CDR3 DNA sequence: TGCGCCAGCAGCCAGGTCCGGGACATACGAACCGGGGAGCTGTTTTTT. Translation: CASSQVRDIRTGELFF.

The rearrangement uses TRBV7-2 and TRBJ1-1, with 8 bases fitting TRBD1. This CDR3 comprises 15 residues. The trim removed 5 bases at V and 6 bases at J, leaving 11 bases unmatched. Per the germline V gene, CDR1 is SGHTA and CDR2 is FQGNSA. For the CDR3, the DNA is TGTGCCAGCAGCCTAAGCGACAGGGGAGGGTCTGAAGCTTTCTTT. Its translation is CASSLSDRGGSEAFF.

The chain links TRBV19 to TRBJ1-1; no reliable D call. Germline-derived CDR1 and CDR2 are LNHDA and SQIVND (reference sequence). V lost 2 bases and J lost 1, with 8 bases in between. This CDR3 is 14 amino acids long. The CDR3 sequence: CASSIKSGNTEAFF. The CDR3 DNA is TGTGCCAGTAGTATAAAGAGCGGGAACACTGAAGCTTTCTTT.

The chain uses TRBV2 and TRBJ2-5; D unclear. Judging by the DNA end, TRBJ2-7 fits better; the J call may be wrong. CDR1 is SNHLY and CDR2 is FYNNEI in the germline V gene. The CDR3 sequence is 12 residues long. The CDR3 DNA reads as TGTGCCAGCAGTACTATTAGTCACGAGCAGTACTTC. It codes for CASSTISHEQYF.

DNA for the CDR3: TGTGCCAGCAGCGTCCGGGACACCAGTCATCAGCCCCAGCATTTT. Its translation is CASSVRDTSHQPQHF. This chain connects TRBV5-5 to TRBJ1-5; D might be TRBD1 (6 bases). The V end lost 4 bases, the J end lost 5 bases, and 16 bases lay between the germline ends. Germline V gene lookup returns CDR1 SGHKS and CDR2 YYEKEE (reference sequence). The CDR3 runs 15 residues.

J is TRBJ2-7 and V is TRBV4-2, with 11 positions matching TRBD2. The CDR3 runs to 14 residues. Losses at the gene ends were 5 bases for V and 5 bases for J; bases not matched to a gene: 5. Germline V gene data show CDR1 as LGHNA and CDR2 as YNFKEQ. The CDR3 DNA is TGTGCCAGCAGCGAGACTAGCGGGATTAACGAGCAGTACTTC. It translates to CASSETSGINEQYF.

The chain recombines TRBV6-5 with TRBJ2-7, with 10 bases that match TRBD2. V lost 0 bases to trimming and J lost 6 bases; unmatched junction nucleotides: 8. The CDR3 is made up of 16 amino acids. CDR1 is MNHEY, CDR2 SVGAGI, per germline. The CDR3 sequence: CASSYSRPTSGLEQYF. The CDR3 bases are TGTGCCAGCAGTTACTCGAGGCCGACTAGCGGGCTCGAGCAGTACTTC.

DNA for the CDR3: TGTGCCACCAGCAGCCGGGATCTACTCAATCAGCCCCAGCATTTT. Translating it yields CATSSRDLLNQPQHF. This chain connects TRBV15 to TRBJ1-5; no firm D call. The CDR3 extends over 15 amino acids. Germline V gene data show CDR1 as LNHNV and CDR2 as YYDKDF (reference sequence). V was cut by 3 bases and J by 3 bases, with 12 bases left in between.

V and J are TRBV30 and TRBJ1-6; D ambiguous. V dropped 5 bases and J dropped 6 bases, with 5 bases sitting between them. This CDR3 is built from 11 residues. Per germline, CDR1 GTSNPN and CDR2 SVGIG (reference sequence). CDR3 nucleotide sequence: TGTGCCTGGGCCAGTAATTCACCCCTCCACTTT. Encoded protein: CAWASNSPLHF.

The CDR3 nucleotides are TGTGCCAGCAGCGTAGCGATGACAGAGGCCACTGAAGCTTTCTTT. Protein sequence: CASSVAMTEATEAFF. V is TRBV9 and J is TRBJ1-1; TRBD1 might be the D (5 bases). The CDR3 contains 15 residues. Germline CDR1 SGDLS, CDR2 YYNGEE. Trimming stripped 0 bases from V and 4 bases from J, with 13 bases between.

V and J are TRBV9 and TRBJ2-2; weak D call: TRBD2 (5 bases). The germline V gene encodes CDR1 SGDLS and CDR2 YYNGEE. V was pared by 0 bases and J by 0 bases, with 9 bases between. The CDR3 consists of 16 residues. DNA of the CDR3: TGTGCCAGCAGCGTAGGAGGGTTCGCGAACACCGGGGAGCTGTTTTTT. It translates to CASSVGGFANTGELFF. Looking up the rest from reference TRBV9 and TRBJ2-2 gives the full variable domain: DSGVTQTPKHLITATGQRVTLRCSPRSGDLSVYWYQQSLDQGLQFLIQYYNGEERAKGNILERFSAQQFPDLHSELNLSSLELGDSALYFCASSVGGFANTGELFFGEGSRLTVL.

This chain connects TRBV29-1 to TRBJ1-2; possibly TRBD1 for D (5 bases). From germline, CDR1 is SQVTM and CDR2 ANQGSEA. The V end was cut by 2 bases, the J end by 5 bases, with 12 bases between. The CDR3 covers 13 residues. The CDR3 coding sequence is TGCAGCGTTGAACTGGGGACTCAGTATGGCTACACCTTC. The encoded protein is CSVELGTQYGYTF.